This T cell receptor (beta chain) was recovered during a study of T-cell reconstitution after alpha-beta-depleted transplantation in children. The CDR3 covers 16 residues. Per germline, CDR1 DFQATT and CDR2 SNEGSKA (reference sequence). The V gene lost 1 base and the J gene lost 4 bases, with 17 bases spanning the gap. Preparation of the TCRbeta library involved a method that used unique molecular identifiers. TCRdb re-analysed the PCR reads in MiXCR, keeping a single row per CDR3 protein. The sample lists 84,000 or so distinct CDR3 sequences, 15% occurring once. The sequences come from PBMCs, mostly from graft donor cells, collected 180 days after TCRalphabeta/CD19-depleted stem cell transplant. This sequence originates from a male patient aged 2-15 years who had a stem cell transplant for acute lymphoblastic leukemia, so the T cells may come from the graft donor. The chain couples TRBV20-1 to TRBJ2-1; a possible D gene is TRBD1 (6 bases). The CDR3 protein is CSARVAQGVGYNEQFF. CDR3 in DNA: TGCAGTGCTAGAGTAGCACAGGGTGTAGGGTACAATGAGCAGTTCTTC.